The 15 T cell receptor beta chains listed next were all sequenced from one sample in a study of molecular identifiers for immune sequencing clone quantification. TCRdb fed the PCR reads into MiXCR, producing one record per CDR3 protein. Of 65,000 or so distinct CDR3 sequences listed, roughly 18% are singletons. The sequencing input was naive CD8+ T cells from blood, with Jurkat cell RNA spiked in. Stated subset: FACS-sorted CD8+CD4-CCR7+CD45RA+ naive T cells. Receptors originate from a human donor in good health. Some libraries in this study had Jurkat cell RNA spiked in.

By sample share, this clonotype is medium-sized. CDR3: CAISESGARGTEAFF. The CDR3 coding sequence is TGTGCCATCAGTGAGTCGGGGGCGCGGGGCACTGAAGCTTTCTTT. V gene TRBV10-3 combines with J gene TRBJ1-1, with D perhaps TRBD1 (6 bases). The CDR3 is made up of 15 amino acids. Trimming cost V 0 bases and J 4 bases, with 12 bases left between them. The germline CDR1 and CDR2 sequences are ENHRY and SYGVKD.

This clonotype was observed a handful of times. J is TRBJ2-1 and V is TRBV27; the D is unclear. The CDR3 length is 13 residues. Trimming left V 1 base short and J 6 bases short, with 7 bases between. Germline assignment: CDR1 MNHEY and CDR2 SMNVEV (reference sequence). As DNA, the CDR3 is TGTGCCAGCAGTTTATTGACTGGCAATGAGCAGTTCTTC. Protein product: CASSLLTGNEQFF.

Remarks on this clonotype: One end of the junction is discordant with germline, which a read error may explain. The V call is TRBV6-5, the J call TRBJ1-2; D unclear. CDR3 length: 13 amino acids. Germline V CDR1 and CDR2: MNHEY, SVGAGI. The CDR3 DNA reads as TGTGCCACTATTCATCAAGAGAGCTATGGCCACACCTTC. This translates into CATIHQESYGHTF.

Many counts were recorded for this clonotype. The chain recombines TRBV9 with TRBJ2-3; TRBD2 agrees at 9 bases. The germline V gene encodes CDR1 SGDLS and CDR2 YYNGEE. Trimming at V came to 4 bases and at J to 2 bases, leaving 8 bases not matched to a gene. The CDR3 length is 16 residues. CDR3 protein: CASSPGTSYFTDTQYF. The DNA for the CDR3 is TGTGCCAGCAGCCCAGGGACTAGCTACTTCACAGATACGCAGTATTTT.

This clonotype was observed at least ten times. The chain links TRBV30 to TRBJ1-1; D might be TRBD1 (5 bases). Trimming took off 2 bases at V and 3 bases at J, with 13 bases between the two ends. From germline, CDR1 is GTSNPN and CDR2 SVGIG (reference sequence). CDR3 size: 14 residues. This CDR3 reads CAWSSLRRDTEAFF. CDR3 in DNA: TGTGCCTGGAGTAGCCTTCGCAGGGACACTGAAGCTTTCTTT.

This clonotype was recorded at least ten times. The rearrangement links TRBV30 to TRBJ1-2, with D possibly TRBD1 on 6 matching bases. Per the germline V gene, CDR1 is GTSNPN and CDR2 is SVGIG (reference sequence). This CDR3 contains 14 residues. With 5 bases removed from V and 0 bases from J, the gap between germline ends came to 13 bases. CDR3 nucleotides: TGTGCCTGGCGGGGACAACCAGCTAACTATGGCTACACCTTC. Its protein product is CAWRGQPANYGYTF.

Comments on this clonotype: This may come from a read error, since a much larger clone is one base off. In this CDR3 the conserved last residue, phenylalanine or tryptophan, is missing, so a read error is likely. The chain has TRBV6-1 and TRBJ2-4, with D unclear. Germline V CDR1 and CDR2: MNHNS, SASEGT. The CDR3 is 14 amino acids. The CDR3 loop is CASSQAVAKNIQYY. CDR3 nucleotides: TGTGCCAGCAGTCAAGCCGTAGCCAAAAACATTCAGTACTAC.

This clonotype was seen ten or more times. This rearrangement joins TRBV20-1 to TRBJ2-7; TRBD2 matches 12 bases. Trimming took 7 bases from V and 2 from J; bases not matched to a gene: 3. Germline V gives CDR1 DFQATT, CDR2 SNEGSKA (reference sequence). The CDR3 has 13 residues. CDR3 DNA sequence: TGCAGTGGCACTAGCGGGAGGCCCTACGAGCAGTACTTC. It yields the protein CSGTSGRPYEQYF.

This clonotype was observed at least ten times. The chain links TRBV28 to TRBJ2-3; 9 bases line up with TRBD1. V shed 5 bases, J shed 4 bases, and the junction held 7 bases outside the gene matches. CDR1 is MDHEN and CDR2 is SYDVKM in the germline V gene. There are 15 residues in the CDR3. The CDR3: CASSQGTGMADTQYF. The CDR3 coding sequence is TGTGCCAGCAGTCAAGGGACAGGGATGGCAGATACGCAGTATTTT.

This clonotype was seen at least ten times. The chain combines TRBV3-1 with TRBJ2-3; 9 bases map to TRBD2. Germline V gene data show CDR1 as LGHDT and CDR2 as YNNKEL (reference sequence). With V trimmed by 4 bases and J by 3 bases, 11 bases remained unmatched. The CDR3 length is 17 residues. This CDR3 reads CASSRQGGGRATDTQYF. The CDR3, as DNA: TGTGCCAGCAGCCGACAGGGAGGCGGGAGGGCGACAGATACGCAGTATTTT.

The chain combines TRBV14 with TRBJ1-2, with unresolved D. V was pared by 0 bases and J by 0 bases, with 11 bases between. Germline V gene lookup returns CDR1 SGHDN and CDR2 FVKESK. CDR3 length: 16 amino acids. This chain's CDR3 is CASSQDAQEANYGYTF. The CDR3 region has the DNA TGTGCCAGCAGCCAAGATGCCCAGGAAGCTAACTATGGCTACACCTTC.

The table lists this clonotype with a few counts. A much larger clone differs from this one at a single base, so this may be a read error. This chain joins TRBV10-3 and TRBJ2-1; no reliable D call. The CDR3 consists of 15 residues. CDR1 ENHRY and CDR2 SYGVKD come from the germline V gene. The CDR3 loop is CAIRREASPYSEQFF. The CDR3 DNA reads TGTGCCATCAGACGAGAAGCGTCCCCCTACAGTGAGCAGTTCTTC.

This chain joins TRBV19 and TRBJ2-1; possible D gene TRBD2, 6 bases. The germline V gene encodes CDR1 LNHDA and CDR2 SQIVND (reference sequence). Trimming took off 3 bases at V and 0 bases at J, with 12 bases between the two ends. The CDR3 has 16 amino acids. This CDR3 is CASSILAGSSYNEQFF. CDR3 DNA: TGTGCCAGTAGTATTTTGGCGGGGAGCTCCTACAATGAGCAGTTCTTC.

This clonotype showed up many times. J is TRBJ2-7 and V is TRBV19; 10 nucleotides align to TRBD2. V was clipped by 3 bases and J by 5 bases; unmatched bases: 4. Germline-derived CDR1 and CDR2 are LNHDA and SQIVND (reference sequence). The CDR3 is made up of 14 amino acids. The CDR3 protein is CASSMSSGSHEQYF. In DNA, the CDR3 is TGTGCCAGTAGTATGTCTAGCGGGAGCCACGAGCAGTACTTC. The full variable domain, its missing parts supplied by reference TRBV19 and TRBJ2-7, is DGGITQSPKYLFRKEGQNVTLSCEQNLNHDAMYWYRQDPGQGLRLIYYSQIVNDFQKGDIAEGYSVSREKKESFPLTVTSAQKNPTAFYLCASSMSSGSHEQYFGPGTRLTVT.

To note about this clonotype: It may be a read error: a sequence one base away is much more abundant. This CDR3 fails to terminate in the conserved phenylalanine or tryptophan, so it likely reflects a read error. The V gene is TRBV2, the J gene TRBJ2-7; 8 bases are shared with TRBD2. This CDR3 spans 14 amino acids. V lost 7 bases, J lost 5 bases, and 10 bases stayed unmatched. CDR1 is SNHLY, CDR2 FYNNEI, per germline. The CDR3: CASTPYRSGDEQYS. CDR3 nucleotide sequence: TGTGCCAGCACACCCTACCGTAGCGGGGACGAGCAGTACTCC.